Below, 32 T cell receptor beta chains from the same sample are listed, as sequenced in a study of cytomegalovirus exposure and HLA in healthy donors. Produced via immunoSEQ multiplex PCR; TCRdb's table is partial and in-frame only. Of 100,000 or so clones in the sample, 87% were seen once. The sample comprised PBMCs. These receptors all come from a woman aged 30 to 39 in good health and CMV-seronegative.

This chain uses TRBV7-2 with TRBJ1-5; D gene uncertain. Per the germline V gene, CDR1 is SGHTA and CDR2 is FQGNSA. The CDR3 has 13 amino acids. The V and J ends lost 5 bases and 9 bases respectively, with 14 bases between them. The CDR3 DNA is TGTGCCAGCAGCGCTGGTGGGGAGAGGCCCCAGCATTTT. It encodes CASSAGGERPQHF.

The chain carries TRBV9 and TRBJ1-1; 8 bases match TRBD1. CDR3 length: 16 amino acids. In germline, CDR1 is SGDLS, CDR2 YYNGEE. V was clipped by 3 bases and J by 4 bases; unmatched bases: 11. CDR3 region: CASSASTQGVGTEAFF. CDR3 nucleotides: TGTGCCAGCAGCGCCTCCACACAGGGGGTAGGCACTGAAGCTTTCTTT.

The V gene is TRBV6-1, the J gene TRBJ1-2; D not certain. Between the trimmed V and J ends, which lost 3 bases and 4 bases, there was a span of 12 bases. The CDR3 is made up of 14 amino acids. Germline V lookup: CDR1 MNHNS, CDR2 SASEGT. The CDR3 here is CASSEGPDFYGYTF. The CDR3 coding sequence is TGTGCCAGCAGTGAGGGTCCAGACTTCTATGGCTACACCTTC.

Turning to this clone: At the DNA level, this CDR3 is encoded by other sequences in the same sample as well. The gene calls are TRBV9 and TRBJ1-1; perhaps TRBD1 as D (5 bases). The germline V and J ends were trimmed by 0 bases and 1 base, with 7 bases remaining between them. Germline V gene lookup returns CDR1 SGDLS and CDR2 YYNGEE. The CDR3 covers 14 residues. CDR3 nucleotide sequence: TGTGCCAGCAGCGTAGGGCAGGGGAACACTGAAGCTTTCTTT. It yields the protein CASSVGQGNTEAFF.

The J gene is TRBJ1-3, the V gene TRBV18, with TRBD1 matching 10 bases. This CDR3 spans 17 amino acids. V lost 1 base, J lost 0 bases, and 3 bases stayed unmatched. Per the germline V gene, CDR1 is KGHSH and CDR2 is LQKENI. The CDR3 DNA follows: TGTGCCAGCTCACCACGGGACAGGGGTTTCTCTGGAAACACCATATATTTT. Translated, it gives CASSPRDRGFSGNTIYF. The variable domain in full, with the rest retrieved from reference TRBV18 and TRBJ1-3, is NAGVMQNPRHLVRRRGQEARLRCSPMKGHSHVYWYRQLPEEGLKFMVYLQKENIIDESGMPKERFSAEFPKEGPSILRIQQVVRGDSAAYFCASSPRDRGFSGNTIYFGEGSWLTVV.

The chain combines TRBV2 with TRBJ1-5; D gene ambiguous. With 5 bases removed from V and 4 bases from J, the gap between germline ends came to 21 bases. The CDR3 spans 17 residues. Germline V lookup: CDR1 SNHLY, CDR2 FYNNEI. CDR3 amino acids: CASSPPIWLATNQPQHF. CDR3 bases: TGTGCCAGCAGTCCCCCGATATGGTTGGCCACGAATCAGCCCCAGCATTTT.

The CDR3 DNA is TGTGCCAGCAGCAATTCCCTAATTGGGGGGAGGGCGAACACCGGGGAGCTGTTTTTT. As protein: CASSNSLIGGRANTGELFF. This chain joins TRBV21-1 and TRBJ2-2; the table's D call, TRBD2, has no DNA check behind it. TRBV21-1 is a known pseudogene. CDR3 length: 19 residues.

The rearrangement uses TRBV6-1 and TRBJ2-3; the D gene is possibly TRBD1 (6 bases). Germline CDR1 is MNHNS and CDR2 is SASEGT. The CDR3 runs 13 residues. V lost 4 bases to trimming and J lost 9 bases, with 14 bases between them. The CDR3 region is CASSAKTDSTQYF. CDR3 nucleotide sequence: TGTGCCAGCAGTGCCAAAACGGACAGCACGCAGTATTTT.

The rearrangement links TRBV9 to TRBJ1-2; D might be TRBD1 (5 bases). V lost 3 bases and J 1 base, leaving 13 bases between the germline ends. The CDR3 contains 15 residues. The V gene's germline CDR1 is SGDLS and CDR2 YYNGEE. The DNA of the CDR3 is TGTGCCAGCAGCGGGACACCTCCGGATAACTATGGCTACACCTTC. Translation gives CASSGTPPDNYGYTF.

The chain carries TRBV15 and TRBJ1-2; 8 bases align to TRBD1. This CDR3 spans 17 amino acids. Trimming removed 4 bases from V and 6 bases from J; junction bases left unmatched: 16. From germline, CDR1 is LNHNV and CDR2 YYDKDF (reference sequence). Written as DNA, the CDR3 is TGTGCCACCAGCATAGACGGGACCAGGGGGCTGGGGAATGGCTACACCTTC. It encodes CATSIDGTRGLGNGYTF.

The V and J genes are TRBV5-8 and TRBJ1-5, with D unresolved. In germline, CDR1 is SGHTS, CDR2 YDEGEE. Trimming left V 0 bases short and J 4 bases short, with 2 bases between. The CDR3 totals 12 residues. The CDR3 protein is CASSLANQPQHF. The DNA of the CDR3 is TGTGCCAGCAGCTTGGCAAATCAGCCCCAGCATTTT.

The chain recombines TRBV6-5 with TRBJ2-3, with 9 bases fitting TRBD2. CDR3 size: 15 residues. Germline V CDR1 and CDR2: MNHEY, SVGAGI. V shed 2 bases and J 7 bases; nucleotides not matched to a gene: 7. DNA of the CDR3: TGTGCCAGCAGTTACGGGACTAGCTTAAAAAATACGCAGTATTTT. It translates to CASSYGTSLKNTQYF.

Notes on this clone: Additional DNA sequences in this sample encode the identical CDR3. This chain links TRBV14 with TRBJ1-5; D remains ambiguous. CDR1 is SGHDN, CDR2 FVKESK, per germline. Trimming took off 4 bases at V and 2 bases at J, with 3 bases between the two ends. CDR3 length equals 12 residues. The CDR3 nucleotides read TGTGCCAGCAGCCGAGGCAATCAGCCCCAGCATTTT. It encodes CASSRGNQPQHF.

The DNA for the CDR3 is TGTGCCAGCAGTTATTCGGCATATCGGGGGGGCTACACCTTC. Protein sequence: CASSYSAYRGGYTF. This chain joins TRBV6-5 and TRBJ1-2, with TRBD1 as a possible D gene (5 bases). The CDR3 is made up of 14 amino acids. V was clipped by 3 bases and J by 8 bases, with 16 bases between them. Germline CDR1 is MNHEY and CDR2 is SVGAGI.

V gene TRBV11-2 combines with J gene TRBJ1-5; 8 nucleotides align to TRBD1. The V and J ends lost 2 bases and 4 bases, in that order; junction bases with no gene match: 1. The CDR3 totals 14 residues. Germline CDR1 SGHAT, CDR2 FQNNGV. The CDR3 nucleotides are TGTGCCAGCAGCTTAACAGGGGGTAATCAGCCCCAGCATTTT. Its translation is CASSLTGGNQPQHF.

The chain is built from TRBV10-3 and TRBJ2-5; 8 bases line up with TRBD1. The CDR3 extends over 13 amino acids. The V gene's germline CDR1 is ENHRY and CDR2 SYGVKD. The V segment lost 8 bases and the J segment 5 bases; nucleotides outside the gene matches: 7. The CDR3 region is CAIGQGARETQYF. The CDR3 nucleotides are TGTGCCATCGGCCAGGGGGCAAGGGAGACCCAGTACTTC.

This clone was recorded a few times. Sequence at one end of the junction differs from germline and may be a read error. CDR3 DNA: TGTGCCGGCAGACGGGGAGGCCAGCCCCAGCATTTT. Translated: CAGRRGGQPQHF. This rearrangement joins TRBV28 to TRBJ1-5; no clear D. The germline V gene has CDR1 MDHEN and CDR2 SYDVKM. This CDR3 has 12 residues.

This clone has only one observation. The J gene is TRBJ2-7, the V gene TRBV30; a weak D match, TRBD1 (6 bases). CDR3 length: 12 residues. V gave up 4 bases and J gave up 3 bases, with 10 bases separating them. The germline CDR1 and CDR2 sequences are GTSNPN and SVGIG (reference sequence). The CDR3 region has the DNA TGTGCCTGGATTACAGGGCGCTACGAGCAGTACTTC. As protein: CAWITGRYEQYF. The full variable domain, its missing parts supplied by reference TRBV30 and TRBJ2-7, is SQTIHQWPATLVQPVGSPLSLECTVEGTSNPNLYWYRQAAGRGLQLLFYSVGIGQISSEVPQNLSASRPQDRQFILSSKKLLLSDSGFYLCAWITGRYEQYFGPGTRLTVT.

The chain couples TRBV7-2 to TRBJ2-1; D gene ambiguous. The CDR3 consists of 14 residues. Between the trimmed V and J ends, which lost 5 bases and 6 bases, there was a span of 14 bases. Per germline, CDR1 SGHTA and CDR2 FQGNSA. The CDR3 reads CASSPPRSTNEQFF. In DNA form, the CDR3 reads TGTGCCAGCAGCCCCCCGAGGTCGACCAATGAGCAGTTCTTC.

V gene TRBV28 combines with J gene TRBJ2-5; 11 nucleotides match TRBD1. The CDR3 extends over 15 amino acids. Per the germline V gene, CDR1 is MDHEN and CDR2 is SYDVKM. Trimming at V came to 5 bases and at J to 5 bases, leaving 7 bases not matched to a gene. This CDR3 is CASSPWTGGVETQYF. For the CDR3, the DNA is TGTGCCAGCAGTCCCTGGACAGGGGGCGTGGAGACCCAGTACTTC.

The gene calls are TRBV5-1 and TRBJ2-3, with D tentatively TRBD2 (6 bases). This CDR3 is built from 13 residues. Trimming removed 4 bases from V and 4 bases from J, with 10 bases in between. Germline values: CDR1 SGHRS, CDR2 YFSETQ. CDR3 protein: CASSGGLADTQYF. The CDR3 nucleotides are TGCGCCAGCAGCGGGGGACTCGCAGATACGCAGTATTTT.

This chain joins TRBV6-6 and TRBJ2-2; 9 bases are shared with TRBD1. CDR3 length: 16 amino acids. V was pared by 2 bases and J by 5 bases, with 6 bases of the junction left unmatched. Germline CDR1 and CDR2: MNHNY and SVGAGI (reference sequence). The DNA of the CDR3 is TGTGCCAGCAGTTACGCGGACAGGGGAGGGACCGGGGAGCTGTTTTTT. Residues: CASSYADRGGTGELFF.

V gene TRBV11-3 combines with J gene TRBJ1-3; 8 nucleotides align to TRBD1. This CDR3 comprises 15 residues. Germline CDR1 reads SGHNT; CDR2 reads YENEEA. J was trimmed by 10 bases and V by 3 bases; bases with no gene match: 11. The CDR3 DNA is TGTGCCAGCAGCTTGGGCAACCCGGGACAGGAGACCATATATTTT. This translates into CASSLGNPGQETIYF. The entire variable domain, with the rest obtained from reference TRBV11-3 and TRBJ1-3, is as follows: EAGVVQSPRYKIIEKKQPVAFWCNPISGHNTLYWYLQNLGQGPELLIRYENEEAVDDSQLPKDRFSAERLKGVDSTLKIQPAELGDSAVYLCASSLGNPGQETIYFGEGSWLTVV.

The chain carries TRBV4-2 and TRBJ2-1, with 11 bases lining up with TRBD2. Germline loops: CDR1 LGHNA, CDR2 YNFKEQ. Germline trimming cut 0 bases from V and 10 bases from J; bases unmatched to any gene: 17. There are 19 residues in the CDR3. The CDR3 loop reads CASSQDVGLAGGTRWEQFF. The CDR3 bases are TGTGCCAGCAGCCAAGATGTGGGGCTAGCGGGGGGAACCCGGTGGGAGCAGTTCTTC.

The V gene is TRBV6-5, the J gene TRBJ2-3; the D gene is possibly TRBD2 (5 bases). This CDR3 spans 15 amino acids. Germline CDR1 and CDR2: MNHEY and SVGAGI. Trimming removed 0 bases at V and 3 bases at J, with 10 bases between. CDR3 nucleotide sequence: TGTGCCAGCAGTTACTCCCCTAGCCTGACAGATACGCAGTATTTT. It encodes CASSYSPSLTDTQYF.

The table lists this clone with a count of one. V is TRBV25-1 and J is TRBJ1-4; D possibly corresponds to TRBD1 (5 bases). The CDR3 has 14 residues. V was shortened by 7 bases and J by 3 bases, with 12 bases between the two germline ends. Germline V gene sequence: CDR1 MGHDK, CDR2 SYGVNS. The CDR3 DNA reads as TGTGCCAGCACCGGACGGGGGTCTAATGAAAAACTGTTTTTT. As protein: CASTGRGSNEKLFF. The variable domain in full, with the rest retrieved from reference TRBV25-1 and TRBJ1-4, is EADIYQTPRYLVIGTGKKITLECSQTMGHDKMYWYQQDPGMELHLIHYSYGVNSTEKGDLSSESTVSRIRTEHFPLTLESARPSHTSQYLCASTGRGSNEKLFFGSGTQLSVL.

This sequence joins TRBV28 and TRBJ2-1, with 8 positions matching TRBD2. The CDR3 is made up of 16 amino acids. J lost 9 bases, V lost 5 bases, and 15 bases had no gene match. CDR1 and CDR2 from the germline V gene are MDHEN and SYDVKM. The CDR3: CASSTRSRGGRREQFF. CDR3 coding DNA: TGTGCCAGCAGTACCCGCTCTCGGGGCGGGAGGCGTGAGCAGTTCTTC.

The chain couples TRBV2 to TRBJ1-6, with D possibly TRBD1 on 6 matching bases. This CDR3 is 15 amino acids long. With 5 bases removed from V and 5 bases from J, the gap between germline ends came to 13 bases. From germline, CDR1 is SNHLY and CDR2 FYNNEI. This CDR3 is CASSIHRVDNSPLHF. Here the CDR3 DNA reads TGTGCCAGCAGTATTCACAGGGTTGATAATTCACCCCTCCACTTT.

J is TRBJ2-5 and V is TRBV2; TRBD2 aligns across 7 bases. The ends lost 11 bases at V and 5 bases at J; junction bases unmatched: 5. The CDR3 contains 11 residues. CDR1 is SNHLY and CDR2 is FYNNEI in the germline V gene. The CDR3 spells CAREEGETQYF. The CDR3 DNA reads TGTGCCCGGGAGGAAGGGGAGACCCAGTACTTC.

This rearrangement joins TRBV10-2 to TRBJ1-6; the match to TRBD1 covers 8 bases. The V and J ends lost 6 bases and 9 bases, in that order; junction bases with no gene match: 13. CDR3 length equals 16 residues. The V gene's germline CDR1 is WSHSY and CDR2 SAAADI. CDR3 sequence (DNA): TGCGCCAGCAGCGCCAGGACAGGGAGGGACGGTTCACCCCTCCACTTT. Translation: CASSARTGRDGSPLHF.

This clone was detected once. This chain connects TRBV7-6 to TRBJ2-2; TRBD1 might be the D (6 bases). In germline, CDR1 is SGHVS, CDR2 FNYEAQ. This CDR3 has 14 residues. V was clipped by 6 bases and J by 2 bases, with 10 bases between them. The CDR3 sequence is CASSSRGNTGELFF. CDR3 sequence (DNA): TGTGCCAGCAGTAGCAGGGGAAACACCGGGGAGCTGTTTTTT.

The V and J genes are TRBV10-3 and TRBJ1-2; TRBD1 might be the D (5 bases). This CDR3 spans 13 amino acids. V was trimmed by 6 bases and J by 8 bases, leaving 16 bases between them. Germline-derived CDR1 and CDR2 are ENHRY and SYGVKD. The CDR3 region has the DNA TGTGCCATCAGGGAGATAGGGGCGGAAGGCTACACCTTC. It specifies CAIREIGAEGYTF.